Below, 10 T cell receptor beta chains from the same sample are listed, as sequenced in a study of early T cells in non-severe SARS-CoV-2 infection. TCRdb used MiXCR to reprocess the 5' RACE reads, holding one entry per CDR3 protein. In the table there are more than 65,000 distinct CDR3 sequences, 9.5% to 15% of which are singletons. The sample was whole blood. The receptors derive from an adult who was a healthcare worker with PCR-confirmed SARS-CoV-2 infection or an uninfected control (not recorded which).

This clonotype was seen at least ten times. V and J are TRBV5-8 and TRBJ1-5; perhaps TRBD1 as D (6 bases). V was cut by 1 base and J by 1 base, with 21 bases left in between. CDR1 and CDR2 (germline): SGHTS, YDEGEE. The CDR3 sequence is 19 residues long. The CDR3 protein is CASSLMMSVGGASNQPQHF. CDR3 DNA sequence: TGTGCCAGCAGCTTGATGATGTCCGTAGGGGGGGCGAGCAATCAGCCCCAGCATTTT.

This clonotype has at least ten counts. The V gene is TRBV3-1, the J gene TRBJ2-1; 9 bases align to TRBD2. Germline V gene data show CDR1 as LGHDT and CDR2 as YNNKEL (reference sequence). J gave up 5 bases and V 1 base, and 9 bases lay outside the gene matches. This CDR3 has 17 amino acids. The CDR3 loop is CASSQVGLAGKDNEQFF. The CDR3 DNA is TGTGCCAGCAGCCAAGTGGGTCTAGCGGGAAAAGACAATGAGCAGTTCTTC.

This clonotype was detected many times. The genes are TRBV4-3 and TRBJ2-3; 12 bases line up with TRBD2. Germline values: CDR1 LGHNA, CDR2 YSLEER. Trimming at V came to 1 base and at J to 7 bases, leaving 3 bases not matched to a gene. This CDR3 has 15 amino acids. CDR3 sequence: CASSQGLAGDHTQYF. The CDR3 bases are TGCGCCAGCAGCCAAGGACTAGCGGGGGATCATACGCAGTATTTT.

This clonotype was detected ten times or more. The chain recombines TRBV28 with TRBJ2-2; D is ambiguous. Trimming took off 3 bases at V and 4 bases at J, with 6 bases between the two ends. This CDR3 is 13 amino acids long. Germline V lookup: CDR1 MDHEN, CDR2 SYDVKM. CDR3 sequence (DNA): TGTGCCAGCAGTTTGACCCTCACCGGGGAGCTGTTTTTT. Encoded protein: CASSLTLTGELFF.

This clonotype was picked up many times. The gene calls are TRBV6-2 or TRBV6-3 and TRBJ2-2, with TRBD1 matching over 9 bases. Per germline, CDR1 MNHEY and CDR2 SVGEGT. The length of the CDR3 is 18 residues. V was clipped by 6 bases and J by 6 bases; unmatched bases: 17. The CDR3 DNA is TGTGCCAGCAGGACACACATCGGGACAGGGATTCGGCCCGGGGAGCTGTTTTTT. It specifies CASRTHIGTGIRPGELFF.

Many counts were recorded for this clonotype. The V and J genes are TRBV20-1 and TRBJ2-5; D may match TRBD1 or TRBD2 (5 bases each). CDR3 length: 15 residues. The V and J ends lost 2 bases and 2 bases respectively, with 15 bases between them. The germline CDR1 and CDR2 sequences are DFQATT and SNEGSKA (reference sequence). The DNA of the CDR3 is TGCAGTGCTAGACGACAGTGGGGAGTTCAAGAGACCCAGTACTTC. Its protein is CSARRQWGVQETQYF.

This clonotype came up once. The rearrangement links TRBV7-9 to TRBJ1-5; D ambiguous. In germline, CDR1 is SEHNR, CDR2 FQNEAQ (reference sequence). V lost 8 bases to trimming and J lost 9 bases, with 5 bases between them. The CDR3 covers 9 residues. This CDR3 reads CASPRPQHF. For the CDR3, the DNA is TGTGCCAGCCCTCGGCCCCAGCATTTT.

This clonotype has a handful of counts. For the CDR3, the DNA is TGTGCCACCTCAGAAGGCACTATAAGCAATCAGCCCCAGCATTTT. This encodes CATSEGTISNQPQHF. The chain employs TRBV24-1 and TRBJ1-5; D gene ambiguous. CDR3 length: 15 residues. Trimming removed 9 bases at V and 1 base at J, with 15 bases between. Germline assignment: CDR1 KGHDR and CDR2 SFDVKD.

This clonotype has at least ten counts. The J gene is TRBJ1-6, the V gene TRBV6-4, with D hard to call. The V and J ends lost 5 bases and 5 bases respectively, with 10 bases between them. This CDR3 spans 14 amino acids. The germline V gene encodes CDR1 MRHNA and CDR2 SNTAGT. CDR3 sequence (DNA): TGTGCCAGCAGTATTGACGGAGATAATTCACCCCTCCACTTT. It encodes CASSIDGDNSPLHF.

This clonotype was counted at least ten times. This chain's CDR3 is CASSGQGAGGYTF. In DNA form, the CDR3 reads TGTGCCAGCAGTGGACAGGGGGCCGGGGGCTACACCTTC. The rearrangement uses TRBV2 and TRBJ1-2; 10 positions agree with TRBD1. With 4 bases clipped from V and 8 bases from J, the junction kept 4 bases outside the gene matches. CDR1 and CDR2 from the germline V gene are SNHLY and FYNNEI. CDR3 length: 13 residues.